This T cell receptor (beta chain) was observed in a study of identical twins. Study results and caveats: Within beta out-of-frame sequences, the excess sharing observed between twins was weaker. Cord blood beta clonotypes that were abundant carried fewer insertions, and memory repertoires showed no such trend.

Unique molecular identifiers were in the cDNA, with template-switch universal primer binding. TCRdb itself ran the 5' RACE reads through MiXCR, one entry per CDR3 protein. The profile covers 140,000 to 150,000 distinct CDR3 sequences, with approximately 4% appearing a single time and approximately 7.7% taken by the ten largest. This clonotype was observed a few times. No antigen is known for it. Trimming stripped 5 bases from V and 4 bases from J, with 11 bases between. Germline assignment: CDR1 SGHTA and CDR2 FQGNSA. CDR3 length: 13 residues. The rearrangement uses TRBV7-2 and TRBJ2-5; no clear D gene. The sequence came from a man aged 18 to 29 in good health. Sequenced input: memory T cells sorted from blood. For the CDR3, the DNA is TGTGCCAGCAGCCGAGGACCCGCAGAGACCCAGTACTTC. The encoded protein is CASSRGPAETQYF.